This TCR beta chain was captured by sequencing in a study of monozygotic twins with inflammatory bowel disease. Germline assignment: CDR1 LNHDA and CDR2 SQIVND (reference sequence). The CDR3 is 16 amino acids. TCRdb re-called the 5' RACE reads, yielding one record per CDR3 amino acid sequence without DNA. Recorded for this sample: 150,000 to 200,000 distinct CDR3 sequences. A note on this clonotype: What it binds is unknown.

Whole-study findings and limits: Repertoire similarity was not found to differ between concordant and discordant twins, possibly from limited power. On the inverse Simpson index, IBD patients scored lower for TCRbeta diversity than healthy co-twins.

This receptor was identified in a human donor with ulcerative colitis or Crohn's disease, or a healthy co-twin of an affected twin (not recorded which). Input material: blood. The chain combines TRBV19 with TRBJ1-1; TCRdb's assignment of TRBD1 cannot be checked, as there is no DNA. CDR3 in amino acids: CASRINRVTFYTEAFF. Full variable domain (rest looked up from reference TRBV19 and TRBJ1-1): DGGITQSPKYLFRKEGQNVTLSCEQNLNHDAMYWYRQDPGQGLRLIYYSQIVNDFQKGDIAEGYSVSREKKESFPLTVTSAQKNPTAFYLCASRINRVTFYTEAFFGQGTRLTVV.